This entry is about one T cell receptor (beta chain). No antigen is known for it. One base away there is no much larger clone; base qualities are not given. This sample stems from a study of cytomegalovirus exposure and HLA in healthy donors (TCRdb year 2017). Turning to the overall study: According to an earlier analysis of 587 of the donors, roughly 180 million T cells yielded over 90 million unique TCR beta sequences and more than 250 Gb of sequence data. Around 300 gigabases of sequencing data and tens of millions of unique TCR sequences were included in an early release covering roughly 700 HLA-typed donors. Of the roughly 400 genotyped donors, roughly 76% were placed in the genetic ancestry cluster associated with self-reported Caucasian donors. The study aimed to test whether signatures of past pathogen exposure could be identified by cataloging public T cell receptors. The T cell repertoires of 666 subjects were profiled by immunosequencing and related to cytomegalovirus serostatus. Along with the approximately 700-subject first cohort, a separate validation cohort of more than 90 different subjects was used. High-throughput TCR immunosequencing, statistical association of individual TCRs with disease status, and machine learning were combined to predict cytomegalovirus infection status. In a later analysis, previously published TCR beta repertoires from fewer than 750 donors were re-analyzed and high-resolution HLA genotyping was added so that TCR occurrence patterns could be studied. Rather than using new phenotypic data, the later analysis identified candidate immune exposures from TCR beta sequences and from how often those sequences occurred across donors. To decide whether each TCR beta V gene segment behaved as functional or pseudogenic, an earlier analysis of approximately 590 of the donors relied on high-throughput TCR beta sequencing. Donor age, sex, ethnicity and CMV serostatus were collected together with the repertoire data. Genome-wide SNP genotypes for about 60% of the roughly 700 donors were used in a later genetic analysis, which treated that subset as a discovery cohort. Every repertoire in the discovery cohort had been generated on one and the same sequencing platform. HLA typing covered class I and class II loci at four-digit resolution. The number of donors typed differed by locus, with about 629-630 for A, B, C, DRB1 and DQB1, 522 for DQA1, 606 for DPA1, and around 450 for DPB1. Roughly five DR-DQ haplotypes were handled as single units for association and clustering, since linkage in the cohort was strong. Across 398 genotyped donors of the cohort, an average of about 200,000 unique TCR beta nucleotide sequences per donor were sequenced, and roughly 18% of those sequences were non-productive. General findings and caveats noted by the study authors: The classifier was reported to diagnose cytomegalovirus status with high specificity and sensitivity in both the original cohort and the validation cohort. Assigning TCR associations to individual alleles was difficult when HLA alleles, especially DR and DQ, strongly co-occurred. A later genetic analysis reported fewer N-insertions in productive TCRs among donors in an Asian-associated ancestry cluster than the roughly 670-donor mean. A later analysis found that TCR association rates varied across HLA loci, with DRB1 alleles showing the most associated TCRs and HLA-C alleles the fewest. For the cohort, immune exposure information was limited to CMV serostatus. According to a later analysis, parvovirus B19, influenza, CMV and Epstein-Barr virus appeared linked to several top co-occurrence clusters. Most TCR sequences were observed very rarely across donors, whereas some public TCRs were present in many individuals. According to the authors, the approach could potentially be generalized to other disease states and immunological phenotypes. At a false discovery rate of 0.05, a later analysis linked about 16,000 TCR beta sequences to specific HLA alleles. In vitro tests confirmed that three of the cytomegalovirus-associated TCR beta chains recognize cytomegalovirus antigens. Roughly 15 rarely observed V segments, including chromosome 9 orphons, were excluded from the earlier analysis of approximately 500 of the donors because counts were too low. A group of highly shared sequence variants was considered likely to be a technical artifact of the sequencing pipeline. Because HLA typing was unavailable for some donors at each locus, only the typed subset was used in association tests. A further reported finding was that TCR beta sequences accurately predicted the HLA-A and HLA-B alleles for most subjects in the first cohort. In a later analysis, most CMV-associated TCR beta chains were found to appear HLA-restricted, with HLA associations seemingly driven largely by CMV exposure. Only TCR beta chains were sequenced in this cohort, and the absence of alpha or paired-chain data limited detectable features. The 87-base-pair reads could not distinguish some IMGT-functional V segments, including TRBV6-2 and TRBV6-3, so those segments were excluded. In a later analysis, HLA-associated TCR beta chains showed more clonal expansion and lower generation probabilities than non-associated chains that were equally common. In an earlier analysis of approximately 590 of the donors, most TCR beta V segments were observed in productive rearrangements about 90% or about 30% of the time, broadly matching IMGT annotations. Roughly uniform sequencing depth across donors was assumed in presence/absence analyses, although this assumption may not hold. A later genetic analysis associated a missense DCLRE1C variant with V-gene and J-gene trimming of TCR beta chains, and an independent cohort replicated the association. Linkage disequilibrium might explain the correlated functional status among segregating V segments, but an unknown experimental factor could not be ruled out. In the study, 164 TCR beta chains were listed as associated with cytomegalovirus.

The receptor library was made with the immunoSEQ multiplex PCR assay. The multiplex PCR relied on a mix of 60 forward primers for TCR Vbeta segments and 13 reverse primers for TCR Jbeta segments. The CDR3 region of rearranged TCR beta genes was amplified from genomic DNA with a multiplex PCR assay. The amplified TCR beta libraries were sequenced on the Illumina HiSeq System as 87-base-pair reads. The original pipeline was this. Across the roughly 640 repertoires, a later analysis counted 75 million to 90 million unique TCR beta chains, around 11 million of which were shared by at least two donors. To remove PCR and sequencing errors, raw reads were error-corrected and collapsed into unique sequences using a nearest-neighbor algorithm that merged closely related sequences. V, D and J gene segments were assigned by aligning CDR3 sequences to IMGT reference sequences. For a sequence to be retained, at least a six-nucleotide match to both a V gene segment and a J gene segment was required. A rearrangement was called productive if the CDR3 had no stop codons and remained in frame with V and J, and every other rearrangement was called non-productive. CDR3 was defined by IMGT convention, running from the second conserved V-encoded cysteine to the conserved J-encoded phenylalanine. Sequences without an unambiguous match to a single V gene segment were excluded from the earlier analysis of approximately 600 of the donors. An earlier analysis of 587 of the donors classified V segments as functional when productive rearrangements were above 56.7% and as segregating when the standard deviation between donors was above 5%. To diagnose cytomegalovirus status from the catalog of TCR beta chain sequences, a statistical classification framework was built. V and J gene assignment, in a later analysis, came from comparing TCR nucleotide sequences with IMGT/GENE-DB human TR gene sequences. Using the TCRdist pipeline, a later analysis assigned CDR3 sequences along with most-parsimonious VDJ recombination scenarios. A later analysis defined each TCR beta chain by its CDR3 amino acid sequence plus V-gene family, and excluded reads lacking a unique V-gene family. As a way to deal with suspected cross-contamination and a sequencing artifact, a later analysis dropped 450 to 600 nucleotide sequences that were highly shared and had low generation probability. For each public chain, a later analysis derived a clonal expansion index from normalized ranks of inferred template counts within each repertoire. A later analysis computed generation probabilities with a VDJ recombination model fitted to out-of-frame rearrangements, and checked the results against IGoR. In a later analysis, hypergeometric tests were used to score TCR-TCR, TCR-HLA and TCR-CMV co-occurrence, with a repertoire-size bias correction applied to TCR pairs. In a later analysis, false discovery rates were estimated by permuting HLA or CMV assignments 20 times. In a later analysis, co-occurring TCRs were grouped using DBSCAN, and TCRdist sequence similarity was added for clustering within HLA-allele-positive subsets. Co-occurrence clustering excluded repertoires with fewer than 30,000 or more than 120,000 public chains, plus five with anomalous nucleotide sharing. TCRdb retrieved this table from immuneACCESS and kept in-frame rearrangements only. Not all clones are present; in checked studies, unresolved V genes account for under half, and no reason is known for the remainder. Clone size and V and J calls were adopted from that table, with D and trimming inferred from the DNA. Across this sample there are 160,000 or so clones, with about four fifths seen only once. Together, the top ten hold 4.1% of the sample.

V is reduced by 7 bases and J by 4 bases, leaving a spacing of 13 bases between them. Taken from the germline V gene (reference sequence), the CDR1 and CDR2 loops are SSHAT and FNYEAQ. The CDR3, from cysteine to phenylalanine, totals 14 residues. Only the CDR3 DNA is retained, 42 bases long and in frame from the first base. In total, approximately 690 healthy bone marrow donors made up the cohort. At the time of sampling, all cohort members were nominally healthy, though unrecorded immune exposures were likely present. The donor was CMV seropositive and was included in the group of 289 seropositive cohort members. A peripheral blood sample was provided by each donor, and peripheral blood mononuclear cells were used for TCR beta sequencing. Genomic DNA extraction from the blood cell samples was performed with the Qiagen DNeasy Blood Extraction Kit.

The receptor's source is a man aged 45 to 65 in good health and CMV-seropositive. The sequence joins TRBV7-7 to TRBJ2-2; the D gene assignment is ambiguous. The specimen was PBMCs. Read as DNA, the sequence is TGTGCCAGCACTGAAATTGGCAGCACCGGGGAGCTGTTTTTT. Its protein reads: CASTEIGSTGELFF.